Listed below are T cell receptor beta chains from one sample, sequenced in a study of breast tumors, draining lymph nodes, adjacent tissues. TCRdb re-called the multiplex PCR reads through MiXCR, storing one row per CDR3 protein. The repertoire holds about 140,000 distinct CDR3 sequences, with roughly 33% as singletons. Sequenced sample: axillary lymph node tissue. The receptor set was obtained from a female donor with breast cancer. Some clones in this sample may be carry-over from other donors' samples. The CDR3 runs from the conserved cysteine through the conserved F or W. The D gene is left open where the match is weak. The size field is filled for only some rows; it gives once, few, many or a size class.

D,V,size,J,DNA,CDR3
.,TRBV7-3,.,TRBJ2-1,TGTGCCAGCAGCTTAGGGGCGATGAATGAGCAGTTCTTC,CASSLGAMNEQFF
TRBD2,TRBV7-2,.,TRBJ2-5,TGTGCCAGCAGCTTAGGTGGCGGGGGGTACCAAGAGACCCAGTACTTC,CASSLGGGGYQETQYF
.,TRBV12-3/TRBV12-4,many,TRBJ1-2,TGTGCCAGCAGCCCGGACTACCTTGCGTCGGGCTACACCTTC,CASSPDYLASGYTF
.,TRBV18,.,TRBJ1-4,TGTGCCAGCTCACCTTCTGGCCGACGGGTGCTGGAAAAACTGTTTTTT,CASSPSGRRVLEKLFF
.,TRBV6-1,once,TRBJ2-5,TGTGCCAGCAAACTGGACGTCCGAGAGACCCAGTACTTC,CASKLDVRETQYF
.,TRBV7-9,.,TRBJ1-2,TGTGCCAGCAGCCCCTCGACCGACTCTGGAAACACCTTC,CASSPSTDSGNTF
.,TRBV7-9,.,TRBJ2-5,TGTGCCAGCAGCCGCGCAGGGGAGGGGACCCAGTACTTC,CASSRAGEGTQYF
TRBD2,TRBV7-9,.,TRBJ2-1,TGTGCCAGCAGCCCTGGGACTAGCGGGGGGGAATCCTACAATGAGCAGTTCTTC,CASSPGTSGGESYNEQFF
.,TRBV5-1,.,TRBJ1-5,TGCGCCAGCAGCTTGGTCGGGGGGGGGATCGGTGGGCATCAGCCCCAGCATTTT,CASSLVGGGIGGHQPQHF
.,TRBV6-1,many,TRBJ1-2,TGTGCCAGCAGTGAAGTGGCCGCCTATGGCTACACCTTC,CASSEVAAYGYTF
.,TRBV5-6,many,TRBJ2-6,TGTGCCAGCAGCTACACAGGCTCTGGGGCCAACGTCCTGACTTTC,CASSYTGSGANVLTF
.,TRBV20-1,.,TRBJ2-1,TGCAGTGCTGACGCAGACACCGGGACTGTCTCCTACAATGAGCAGTTCTTC,CSADADTGTVSYNEQFF
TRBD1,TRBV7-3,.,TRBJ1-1,TGCGCCAGCAGCCCAACCGCAGGACAGGGGGCGGGTGCTTTCTTT,CASSPTAGQGAGAFF
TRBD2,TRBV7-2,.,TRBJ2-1,TGTGCCAGCAGCCTGGGGGGGGACCACAATGAGCAGTTCTTC,CASSLGGDHNEQFF
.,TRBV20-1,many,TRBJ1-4,TGCAGTGCTAGAGTAGGCGCAACAACTAATGAAAAACTGTTTTTT,CSARVGATTNEKLFF
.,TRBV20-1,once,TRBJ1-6,TGCAGTGCGGAGGGGGACCCTAATTCACCCCTCCACTTC,CSAEGDPNSPLHF
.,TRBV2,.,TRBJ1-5,TGTGCCAGCAAAGAGAGTAGAATTAGCAATCAGCCCCAGCATTTT,CASKESRISNQPQHF
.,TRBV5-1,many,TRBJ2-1,TGCGCCAGCAGCCTGGACAGCAGCTCCTACAATGAGCAGTTCTTC,CASSLDSSSYNEQFF
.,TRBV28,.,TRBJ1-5,TGTGCCAGCAGTTCTAGCATTTCTGCGTATAGCAATCAGCCCCAGCATTTT,CASSSSISAYSNQPQHF
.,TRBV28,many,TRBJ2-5,TGTGCCAGCAGTTTATCGTACGGGGATGAGACCCAGTACTTC,CASSLSYGDETQYF
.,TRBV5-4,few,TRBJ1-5,TGTGCCAGCAGCTTGTATGGCAGCAGCAATCAGCCCCAGCATTTT,CASSLYGSSNQPQHF
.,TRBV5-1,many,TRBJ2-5,TGCGCCAGCAGCTTGGACCCTGGGGAGACCCAGTACTTC,CASSLDPGETQYF
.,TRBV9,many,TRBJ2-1,TGTGCCAGCAGCGCAGGACCTTCTCCGTACAATGAGCAGTTCTTC,CASSAGPSPYNEQFF
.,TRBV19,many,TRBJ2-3,TGTGCCAGTAGTATGGGGGACAACACAGATACGCAGTATTTT,CASSMGDNTDTQYF